One and the same sample provided the 22 T cell receptor beta chains below, sequenced in a study of T cell repertoires in cytomegalovirus infection. TCRdb redid the calling of the reads with MiXCR, one entry per CDR3 protein. The sample consists of about 920,000 distinct CDR3 sequences, 31% of them appearing once. Their antigens are not known. This specimen was cultured CD8+ T cells from PBMCs, taken from culture after CMV antigen stimulation. The receptor set was obtained from a human donor in good health (CMV status not recorded). Some clones in this sample may be carry-over from other donors' samples.

The chain carries TRBV12-3 or TRBV12-4 and TRBJ2-7; D remains ambiguous. This CDR3 contains 13 residues. Trimming removed 3 bases at V and 3 bases at J, with 9 bases between. CDR3 coding DNA: TGTGCCAGCAGTTTGGTCCCTGACTACGAGCAGTACTTC. Its translation: CASSLVPDYEQYF.

The chain joins TRBV20-1 to TRBJ1-2; 7 bases are a match to TRBD1. The CDR3 is made up of 15 amino acids. V was pared by 2 bases and J by 3 bases, with 9 bases of the junction left unmatched. Germline V CDR1 and CDR2: DFQATT, SNEGSKA (reference sequence). CDR3 sequence reads: CSARFRQGLDYGYTF. Written as DNA, the CDR3 is TGCAGTGCTAGATTTCGACAGGGCCTGGACTATGGCTACACCTTC.

The V and J genes are TRBV28 and TRBJ1-2, with TRBD1 as a possible D gene (6 bases). The CDR3 totals 17 residues. V was pared by 2 bases and J by 1 base, with 17 bases between. Germline assignment: CDR1 MDHEN and CDR2 SYDVKM. The CDR3 region is CASSLTRTVIFNYGYTF. The CDR3 DNA sequence: TGTGCCAGCAGTTTAACCCGGACAGTCATCTTTAACTATGGCTACACCTTC.

The genes are TRBV12-5 and TRBJ2-2; 7 nucleotides line up with TRBD1. Trimming cost V 3 bases and J 0 bases; bases outside gene matches: 7. CDR1 is LGHNT, CDR2 FRNRAP, per germline. This CDR3 has 17 amino acids. CDR3 DNA: TGTGCTAGTGGTTTTGCCCAGGACAGGCCGAACACCGGGGAGCTGTTTTTT. Encoded protein: CASGFAQDRPNTGELFF.

This rearrangement joins TRBV6-1 to TRBJ2-2, with D perhaps TRBD2 (6 bases). The length of the CDR3 is 16 residues. V was trimmed by 6 bases and J by 5 bases, leaving 19 bases between them. From germline, CDR1 is MNHNS and CDR2 SASEGT. The CDR3 bases are TGTGCCAGCAGCCGGAAAGGGACTCTGGGGACCGGGGAGCTGTTTTTT. Encoded protein: CASSRKGTLGTGELFF.

Points on this clonotype: Given a much more abundant clone one base away, this may be a read error. The chain recombines TRBV6-1 with TRBJ1-6; a possible D gene is TRBD1 (5 bases). Per the germline V gene, CDR1 is MNHNS and CDR2 is SASEGT. This CDR3 region has 13 residues. The CDR3 DNA sequence: TGTGCCAACAGTGAATCAGGGAATTCACCCCTCCACTTT. It is translated as CANSESGNSPLHF.

This clonotype was counted between two and nine times. The chain has TRBV7-8 and TRBJ2-6; TRBD1 matches 10 bases. J gave up 4 bases and V 7 bases, and 4 bases lay outside the gene matches. Per the germline V gene, CDR1 is SGHVS and CDR2 is FQNEAQ. The CDR3 spans 15 residues. CDR3 in DNA: TGTGCCAGCATGGGGACAGGGGTCGGGGCCAACGTCCTGACTTTC. As protein: CASMGTGVGANVLTF.

This rearrangement joins TRBV19 to TRBJ2-1; 7 nucleotides align to TRBD1. In germline, CDR1 is LNHDA, CDR2 SQIVND (reference sequence). V dropped 5 bases and J dropped 9; count of bases not matched to a gene: 4. The CDR3 contains 12 residues. The CDR3 sequence is CASSPRGPEQFF. CDR3 DNA: TGTGCCAGTAGTCCGAGGGGGCCTGAGCAGTTCTTC. The full variable domain, rest sourced from reference TRBV19 and TRBJ2-1, is DGGITQSPKYLFRKEGQNVTLSCEQNLNHDAMYWYRQDPGQGLRLIYYSQIVNDFQKGDIAEGYSVSREKKESFPLTVTSAQKNPTAFYLCASSPRGPEQFFGPGTRLTVL.

The chain uses TRBV5-6 and TRBJ2-3; D is unclear. V lost 0 bases and J lost 4, with 12 bases in between. Germline CDR1 reads SGHDT; CDR2 reads YYEEEE. The CDR3 is 15 amino acids. Here the CDR3 reads CASSLVTPTADTQYF. Here the CDR3 DNA reads TGTGCCAGCAGCTTGGTTACCCCGACCGCAGATACGCAGTATTTT.

This clonotype has just a few counts. This sequence joins TRBV5-8 and TRBJ1-1, with 9 nucleotides matching TRBD1. The ends lost 7 bases at V and 11 bases at J; junction bases unmatched: 9. The CDR3 is 12 residues long. Looked up from germline, CDR1 is SGHTS and CDR2 is YDEGEE. The CDR3 DNA reads TGTGCCAGCCAGGGGACAGGGCTGGAGGCTTTCTTT. Translated: CASQGTGLEAFF.

The rearrangement joins TRBV5-5 to TRBJ2-2; 9 positions match TRBD1. The CDR3 is made up of 15 amino acids. Trimming took 4 bases from V and 11 from J; bases not matched to a gene: 12. CDR1 is SGHKS, CDR2 YYEKEE, per germline (reference sequence). As DNA, the CDR3 is TGTGCCAGCAGCGGCAAGGGACAGGGTATTATAGAGCTGTTTTTT. The encoded protein is CASSGKGQGIIELFF.

Only a few counts were recorded for this clonotype. The chain has TRBV7-6 and TRBJ2-7; D remains unclear. The CDR3 extends over 13 amino acids. In germline, CDR1 is SGHVS, CDR2 FNYEAQ. With 5 bases removed from V and 3 bases from J, the gap between germline ends came to 11 bases. The CDR3 region has the DNA TGTGCCAGCAGCCGAGGTTCCTTCTACGAGCAGTACGTC. Its protein product is CASSRGSFYEQYV.

Note on this clonotype: A much larger clone lies one base from this, so it may be a read error. Here the CDR3 omits its conserved ending phenylalanine or tryptophan, so a read error is the likely source. The CDR3 sequence is CASSLVGGNYGYTL. The CDR3 nucleotides are TGTGCCAGCAGCTTAGTTGGAGGGAACTATGGCTACACCCTC. The chain employs TRBV7-4 and TRBJ1-2; D is unclear. Germline V CDR1 and CDR2: SGHVT, SQSDAQ. V was pared by 1 base and J by 2 bases, with 8 bases between. The CDR3 runs to 14 residues.

This clonotype was picked up a small number of times. The chain is built from TRBV12-3 or TRBV12-4 and TRBJ2-4; maybe TRBD1 (7 bases). This CDR3 has 14 residues. Trimming stripped 7 bases from V and 5 bases from J, with 15 bases between. CDR3 nucleotides: TGTGCCAGCACCCCAGGGGGGATGCAAAACATTCAGTACTTC. This sequence encodes CASTPGGMQNIQYF.

This clonotype was recorded at least ten times. J is TRBJ2-1 and V is TRBV5-1; D may be TRBD1 (6 bases). Per the germline V gene, CDR1 is SGHRS and CDR2 is YFSETQ. V dropped 6 bases and J dropped 6 bases, with 16 bases sitting between them. CDR3 size: 14 residues. Written as DNA, the CDR3 is TGCGCCAGCACCCCCATCGAGGGGGTCAATGAGCAGTTCTTC. The encoded protein is CASTPIEGVNEQFF.

This clonotype showed up many times. The chain combines TRBV7-6 with TRBJ2-3; TRBD2 aligns across 7 bases. The germline CDR1 and CDR2 sequences are SGHVS and FNYEAQ. V lost 1 base and J lost 2; bases outside the gene matches: 3. The CDR3 is 15 residues long. CDR3 coding DNA: TGTGCCAGCAGCTTAGTGCGGGAGACCACAGATACGCAGTATTTT. Its translation: CASSLVRETTDTQYF.

The chain links TRBV29-1 to TRBJ1-1; D perhaps matches TRBD1 (5 bases). Trimming shortened V by 2 bases and J by 5 bases, and 12 bases separated the two germline ends. This CDR3 region has 13 residues. Germline lookup yields CDR1 SQVTM and CDR2 ANQGSEA. The DNA of the CDR3 is TGCAGCGTTGAATCAGGGCGTACTACTGAAGCTTTCTTT. As protein: CSVESGRTTEAFF.

This clonotype was counted ten times or more. The rearrangement uses TRBV7-6 and TRBJ2-3, with 9 nucleotides matching TRBD2. The CDR3 runs to 15 residues. J was trimmed by 4 bases and V by 0 bases; bases with no gene match: 2. The V gene's germline CDR1 is SGHVS and CDR2 FNYEAQ. CDR3 DNA: TGTGCCAGCAGCTTAGCACAGCGGGGGGCAGATACGCAGTATTTT. The encoded protein is CASSLAQRGADTQYF.

In regard to this clonotype: Germline and junction disagree at one end, which may indicate a read error. This rearrangement joins TRBV7-6 to TRBJ1-1, with D tentatively TRBD1 (5 bases). CDR3 length: 15 residues. Germline CDR1 SGHVS, CDR2 FNYEAQ. The CDR3 DNA reads as TGTGCCAACAGCTTAGCCCAGGGAACAACCACTGAAGCTTTCTTT. Its translation is CANSLAQGTTTEAFF.

The chain combines TRBV19 with TRBJ2-7; D possibly uses TRBD1 or TRBD2 (6 bases each). CDR1 is LNHDA and CDR2 is SQIVND in the germline V gene (reference sequence). The V end was cut by 3 bases, the J end by 9 bases, with 15 bases between. The CDR3 consists of 13 residues. The CDR3: CASSIKAGQWQYV. DNA for the CDR3: TGTGCCAGTAGTATTAAGGCGGGACAATGGCAGTACGTC.

There are many counts of this clonotype. This chain joins TRBV7-6 and TRBJ1-3; a possible D gene is TRBD1 (6 bases). This CDR3 spans 17 amino acids. CDR1 and CDR2 (germline): SGHVS, FNYEAQ. V dropped 5 bases and J dropped 0 bases, with 17 bases sitting between them. The CDR3 spells CASSPTRTAYSGNTIYF. CDR3 nucleotide sequence: TGTGCCAGCAGCCCTACCCGGACAGCCTACTCTGGAAACACCATATATTTT.

There are a few counts of this clonotype. V is TRBV6-2 or TRBV6-3 and J is TRBJ2-7; a weak D match, TRBD2 (7 bases). The CDR3 totals 16 residues. Germline CDR1 is MNHEY and CDR2 is SVGEGT. Trimming removed 6 bases from V and 4 bases from J, with 22 bases in between. CDR3 protein: CASSQYSPGGQYEQYV. DNA for the CDR3: TGTGCCAGCAGCCAATACTCTCCCGGGGGGCAATACGAGCAGTACGTC.